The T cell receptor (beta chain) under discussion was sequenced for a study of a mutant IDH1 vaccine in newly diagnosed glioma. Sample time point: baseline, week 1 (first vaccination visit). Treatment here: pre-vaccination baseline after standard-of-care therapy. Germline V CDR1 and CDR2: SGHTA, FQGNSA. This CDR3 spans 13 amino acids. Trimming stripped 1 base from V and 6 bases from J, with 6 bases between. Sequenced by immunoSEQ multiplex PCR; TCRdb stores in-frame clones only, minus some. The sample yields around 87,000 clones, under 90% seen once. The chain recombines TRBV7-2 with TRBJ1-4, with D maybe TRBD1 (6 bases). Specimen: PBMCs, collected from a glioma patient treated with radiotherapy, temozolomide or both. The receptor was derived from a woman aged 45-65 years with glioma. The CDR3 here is CASSLDRDEKLFF. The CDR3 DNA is TGTGCCAGCAGCTTAGACAGGGATGAAAAACTGTTTTTT.